This is a list of T cell receptor beta chains from one sample in a study of blood T cell repertoires in COVID-19. Sequencing was performed with immunoSEQ multiplex PCR; in TCRdb, only in-frame clones are kept and a portion is missing. The table has approximately 300,000 clones, roughly 90% seen once. Sequencing input: peripheral blood. The receptors were sampled from a woman aged 45-65 years with active or convalescent COVID-19. Both conserved end residues are part of each CDR3. The D gene is left open where the match is weak. Size values are once, few and many counts, or a class for expanded clones, and some rows have none.

TRBJ1-1 NA TRBV7-9 TRBD1 CASSHPRDREAEAFF TGTGCCAGCAGTCACCCCCGGGACAGGGAGGCTGAAGCTTTCTTT
TRBJ2-2 few TRBV7-2 TRBD2 CASTRTSGTNTGELFF TGTGCCAGCACCCGTACTAGCGGTACGAACACCGGGGAGCTGTTTTTT
TRBJ2-1 NA TRBV9 TRBD2 CASSVTPGLAYNEQFF TGTGCCAGCAGCGTCACTCCGGGACTAGCGTACAATGAGCAGTTCTTC
TRBJ1-2 NA TRBV7-9 TRBD1 CASSLSGGAGGYTF TGTGCCAGCAGCTTGTCAGGGGGCGCGGGTGGCTACACCTTC
TRBJ2-2 NA TRBV27 NA CASSLLIIGQTNTGELFF TGTGCCAGCAGTTTATTAATTATAGGACAGACGAACACCGGGGAGCTGTTTTTT
TRBJ2-7 NA TRBV5-1 NA CASNADGGAYEQYF TGCGCCAGCAACGCAGACGGAGGAGCCTACGAGCAGTACTTC
TRBJ2-1 NA TRBV11-2 TRBD2 CASSLERGSYNEQFF TGTGCCAGCAGCCTAGAGCGGGGCTCCTACAATGAGCAGTTCTTC
TRBJ2-1 NA TRBV30 TRBD2 CAWSLGTSGGNEQFF TGTGCCTGGAGCCTTGGGACTAGCGGGGGCAATGAGCAGTTCTTC
TRBJ2-7 NA TRBV9 TRBD2 CASSVGVAGVVEQYF TGTGCCAGCAGCGTAGGCGTAGCGGGGGTCGTCGAGCAGTACTTC
TRBJ1-1 NA TRBV7-2 NA CASSLGGGTEAFF TGTGCCAGCAGCCTAGGGGGGGGCACTGAAGCTTTCTTT
TRBJ1-1 NA TRBV15 TRBD1 CATSRPTGMVSEAFF TGTGCCACCAGCAGACCGACAGGGATGGTATCGGAAGCTTTCTTT
TRBJ1-1 few TRBV28 TRBD1 CASSFGQGGSSEAFF TGTGCCAGCAGTTTCGGACAGGGGGGAAGTTCTGAAGCTTTCTTT
TRBJ1-1 NA TRBV14 TRBD1 CASSDWTGQNTEAFF TGTGCCAGCAGCGACTGGACAGGGCAGAACACTGAAGCTTTCTTT
TRBJ2-1 NA TRBV24-1 TRBD2 CATSAGSGRATNEQFF TGTGCCACCAGTGCCGGGAGCGGGAGGGCCACGAATGAGCAGTTCTTC
TRBJ2-7 NA TRBV6-5 NA CASSYFSVAGQYF TGTGCCAGCAGTTACTTCTCCGTGGCAGGGCAGTACTTC
TRBJ2-1 NA TRBV7-9 TRBD2 CASSSRLAGESGVEQFF TGTGCCAGCAGCTCTAGACTAGCGGGAGAGTCGGGCGTGGAGCAGTTCTTC
TRBJ1-1 NA TRBV30 NA CAWEGRMVKNTEAFF TGTGCCTGGGAGGGGCGTATGGTTAAGAACACTGAAGCTTTCTTT
TRBJ2-5 NA TRBV7-9 TRBD2 CASSLSVGLAPGQETQYF TGTGCCAGCAGCTTATCGGTAGGACTAGCTCCGGGTCAAGAGACCCAGTACTTC
TRBJ1-1 NA TRBV18 TRBD1 CASSKQGAGNTEAFF TGTGCCAGCTCGAAACAGGGGGCGGGGAACACTGAAGCTTTCTTT
TRBJ2-7 NA TRBV24-1 NA CATSDSAGPYEQYF TGTGCCACCAGTGATTCGGCGGGCCCCTACGAGCAGTACTTC
TRBJ2-7 once TRBV2 NA CASRALIPAYEQYF TGTGCCAGCAGAGCTTTAATCCCCGCCTACGAGCAGTACTTC
TRBJ1-1 NA TRBV6-2/TRBV6-3 TRBD1 CASSPGTGYHTEAFF TGTGCCAGCAGTCCCGGGACAGGTTATCACACTGAAGCTTTCTTT
TRBJ2-2 NA TRBV5-1 TRBD1 CASSTGQGEGELFF TGCGCCAGCAGCACCGGACAGGGGGAAGGGGAGCTGTTTTTT
TRBJ2-6 NA TRBV7-8 NA CASNIPPGANVLTF TGTGCCAGCAACATCCCTCCTGGGGCCAACGTCCTGACTTTC
TRBJ1-5 NA TRBV4-1 TRBD1 CASSQDRTGVRQPQHF TGCGCCAGCAGCCAAGACCGGACAGGGGTGCGTCAGCCCCAGCATTTT
TRBJ1-3 NA TRBV18 NA CASSRGFSSRGSERSGNTIYF TGTGCCAGCTCACGGGGTTTTTCCAGTAGGGGCAGCGAACGCTCTGGAAACACCATATATTTT
TRBJ1-3 NA TRBV15 TRBD1 CATSSRQGNTIYF TGTGCCACCAGCAGCCGACAGGGGAACACCATATATTTT
TRBJ2-3 NA TRBV7-2 TRBD2 CASRLVGRDLADTQYF TGTGCCAGCAGACTAGTCGGGAGGGACCTGGCAGATACGCAGTATTTT
TRBJ1-1 NA TRBV6-2/TRBV6-3 NA CASSTDRPLISMNTEAFF TGTGCCAGCAGTACCGACAGACCCTTGATTAGTATGAACACTGAAGCTTTCTTT
TRBJ2-5 NA TRBV18 TRBD2 CASSLGLAGAETQYF TGTGCCAGCTCCCTTGGACTAGCGGGAGCAGAGACCCAGTACTTC
TRBJ1-2 NA TRBV6-6 TRBD1 CASSYTGEGTGGYTF TGTGCCAGCAGTTACACAGGGGAGGGGACAGGCGGCTACACCTTC
TRBJ1-1 NA TRBV3-1/TRBV3-2 TRBD1 CASRPPLGQGSTEAFF TGTGCCAGCAGGCCCCCCTTGGGACAGGGAAGCACTGAAGCTTTCTTT
TRBJ2-7 NA TRBV28 NA CASSFYRGEGEQYF TGTGCCAGCAGCTTCTACAGGGGGGAGGGCGAGCAGTACTTC
TRBJ1-1 NA TRBV4-2 TRBD1 CASSQEGQRTEAFF TGTGCCAGCAGCCAAGAGGGACAGCGCACTGAAGCTTTCTTT
TRBJ1-2 NA TRBV30 NA CAWSGGSSYGYTF TGTGCCTGGAGTGGAGGGTCCAGCTATGGCTACACCTTC
TRBJ1-3 NA TRBV7-2 TRBD1 CASSRQGAGNTIYF TGTGCCAGCAGTCGACAGGGGGCTGGAAACACCATATATTTT
TRBJ1-6 NA TRBV7-2 NA CASSLRQESSPLHF TGTGCCAGCAGCTTAAGGCAGGAAAGCTCACCCCTCCACTTT
TRBJ2-7 NA TRBV2 NA CASTPGAYEQYF TGTGCCAGCACCCCAGGGGCCTACGAGCAGTACTTC
TRBJ2-3 NA TRBV2 TRBD2 CASKRDSTDTQYF TGTGCCAGCAAGCGGGACTCCACAGATACGCAGTATTTT
TRBJ2-1 once TRBV20-1 NA CSARPGYEQFF TGCAGTGCTAGACCCGGGTATGAGCAGTTCTTC
TRBJ1-4 NA TRBV5-4 TRBD1 CASSNTGGRGEKLFF TGTGCCAGCAGCAATACAGGGGGCAGGGGGGAAAAACTGTTTTTT